These T cell receptor beta chains were read from a single sample in a study of shared clonotypes between healthy human individuals. Generated by immunoSEQ multiplex PCR, the TCRdb table keeps only in-frame clones and is missing some. The data contain roughly 2,000,000 clones, about 95% of them singletons. Sequenced material: naive CD8+ T cells sorted from blood. These receptors were taken from a man aged 18 to 29 in good health. Both conserved end residues are part of each CDR3. D genes are given only for firm matches. Clone size is stated in some rows and not others, as once, few, many or a class when expanded.

TRBJ2-2	.	.	TRBV7-2	CASSSFAGELFF	TGTGCCAGCAGCTCCTTCGCCGGGGAGCTGTTTTTT
TRBJ2-7	.	.	TRBV7-9	CASSLVGSSYEQYF	TGTGCCAGCAGCTTAGTGGGGAGCTCCTACGAGCAGTACTTC
TRBJ2-7	.	.	TRBV27	CASSPQGWEQYF	TGTGCCAGCAGTCCACAGGGATGGGAGCAGTACTTC
TRBJ1-5	TRBD1	.	TRBV27	CASSLGTGLNQPQHF	TGTGCCAGCAGTTTAGGGACAGGGCTCAATCAGCCCCAGCATTTT
TRBJ2-7	.	once	TRBV13	CASSLGLNGFYEQYF	TGTGCCAGCAGCTTAGGCCTAAACGGGTTCTACGAGCAGTACTTC
TRBJ2-5	TRBD1	.	TRBV2	CASTDPVDRGLETQYF	TGTGCCAGCACCGATCCGGTGGACAGGGGGCTAGAGACCCAGTACTTC
TRBJ1-1	.	.	TRBV2	CASQQAVNTEAFF	TGTGCCAGTCAGCAGGCTGTAAACACTGAAGCTTTCTTT
TRBJ1-2	.	.	TRBV5-6	CASSCAEELYGYTF	TGTGCCAGCAGCTGCGCCGAGGAACTCTATGGCTACACCTTC
TRBJ2-7	TRBD1	.	TRBV13	CASSHRDSSSYEQYF	TGTGCCAGCAGCCACCGGGACAGTTCGTCCTACGAGCAGTACTTC
TRBJ1-1	.	.	TRBV7-9	CASSTMNTEAFF	TGTGCCAGCAGCACCATGAACACTGAAGCTTTCTTT
TRBJ1-4	.	once	TRBV7-9	CASSTGRAATNEKLFF	TGTGCCAGCTCTACAGGGAGGGCTGCAACTAATGAAAAACTGTTTTTT
TRBJ1-1	.	.	TRBV7-6	CASSLPPQEGGTEAFF	TGTGCCAGCAGCCTCCCCCCACAAGAAGGAGGAACTGAAGCTTTCTTT
TRBJ2-1	.	.	TRBV19	CASKPSYNEQFF	TGTGCCAGTAAACCCAGTTACAATGAGCAGTTCTTC
TRBJ2-1	.	.	TRBV27	CASSLSGTSPSYNEQFF	TGTGCCAGCAGTTTATCAGGGACTTCCCCCTCCTACAATGAGCAGTTCTTC
TRBJ2-7	TRBD2	.	TRBV4-3	CASSQGLAGGAYEQYF	TGCGCCAGCAGCCAAGGGTTAGCGGGAGGCGCCTACGAGCAGTACTTC
TRBJ1-6	.	.	TRBV9	CASSASASYNSPLHF	TGTGCCAGCAGCGCCTCAGCCTCCTATAATTCACCCCTCCACTTT
TRBJ1-2	.	.	TRBV15	CATSRDHGERREYGYTF	TGTGCCACCAGCAGAGATCACGGGGAACGCAGGGAATATGGCTACACCTTC
TRBJ1-2	.	.	TRBV27	CASSLSRGGPNYGYTF	TGTGCCAGCAGTTTGTCACGGGGGGGGCCAAACTATGGCTACACCTTC
TRBJ2-7	.	.	TRBV7-9	CASSPGPNYEQYF	TGTGCCAGCAGTCCGGGACCTAACTACGAGCAGTACTTC
TRBJ1-5	.	.	TRBV6-6	CASRDLGAAPQHF	TGTGCCAGCAGAGACCTCGGGGCCGCGCCCCAGCATTTT
TRBJ2-1	.	.	TRBV5-6	CASSWRAGTATLGNEQFF	TGTGCCAGCAGCTGGAGGGCGGGGACAGCTACCCTGGGCAATGAGCAGTTCTTC
TRBJ2-5	.	.	TRBV5-4	CASSLQETQYF	TGTGCCAGCAGCTTACAAGAGACCCAGTACTTC
TRBJ1-3	.	.	TRBV29-1	CSALGQGLRGNTIYF	TGCAGCGCCCTTGGCCAGGGACTCCGAGGAAACACCATATATTTT
TRBJ2-7	.	once	TRBV11-2	CASSSLTGPEQYF	TGTGCCAGCAGCTCCTTAACGGGGCCCGAGCAGTACTTC
TRBJ2-7	.	.	TRBV7-9	CASSGRSGGSDEQYF	TGTGCCAGCTCAGGGAGGTCTGGGGGCAGCGACGAGCAGTACTTC
TRBJ1-5	.	few	TRBV4-1	CASSQATANQPQHF	TGCGCCAGCAGCCAAGCGACGGCTAATCAGCCCCAGCATTTT
TRBJ2-7	TRBD1	.	TRBV6-1	CASSHRGSTYEQYF	TGTGCCAGCAGTCACAGGGGTAGCACCTACGAGCAGTACTTC
TRBJ1-5	.	.	TRBV27	CASSLTANQPQHF	TGTGCCAGCAGTCTAACGGCGAATCAGCCCCAGCATTTT
TRBJ2-7	.	.	TRBV27	CASSASPGLTVEQYF	TGTGCCAGCAGTGCGTCGCCGGGACTTACCGTCGAGCAGTACTTC
TRBJ2-3	TRBD2	.	TRBV9	CASSVDAGEGDTQYF	TGTGCCAGCAGCGTAGACGCGGGGGAAGGAGATACGCAGTATTTT